These 18 T cell receptor beta chains came from one sample sequenced in a study of T cell repertoires in ileal Crohn's disease. Profiling relied on immunoSEQ multiplex PCR, and the TCRdb table lists in-frame clones only, not all of them. This table has 16,000 or so clones, 80% appearing once. The sample comprised ileal tissue. These receptors were taken from an adult with Crohn's disease.

For the CDR3, the DNA is TGTGCCAGCAGCCGCCTGGGACAGGGGGCGGAGACCCAGTACTTC. Translating it yields CASSRLGQGAETQYF. The chain joins TRBV14 to TRBJ2-5; TRBD1 agrees at 12 bases. J was trimmed by 5 bases and V by 4 bases; bases with no gene match: 5. Germline assignment: CDR1 SGHDN and CDR2 FVKESK. There are 15 residues in the CDR3.

This clone was detected only once. The genes are TRBV25-1 and TRBJ1-6; D is possibly TRBD1 (6 bases). The germline V gene encodes CDR1 MGHDK and CDR2 SYGVNS. The CDR3 is made up of 14 amino acids. V was pared by 4 bases and J by 6 bases, with 10 bases between. The chain's CDR3 is CASSALQGNSPLHF. The CDR3 bases are TGTGCCAGCAGTGCACTACAGGGTAATTCACCCCTCCACTTT.

This clone was detected a few times. The V gene is TRBV29-1, the J gene TRBJ2-2; 11 nucleotides match TRBD1. V shed 6 bases, J shed 5 bases, and the junction held 2 bases outside the gene matches. Germline values: CDR1 SQVTM, CDR2 ANQGSEA. This CDR3 spans 13 amino acids. CDR3 loop: CSVGTGGTGELFF. The CDR3 DNA is TGCAGCGTCGGGACAGGGGGGACCGGGGAGCTGTTTTTT.

This sequence joins TRBV2 and TRBJ2-5, with TRBD1 matching 8 bases. Germline V gene data show CDR1 as SNHLY and CDR2 as FYNNEI. V dropped 6 bases and J dropped 5; count of bases not matched to a gene: 5. The CDR3 sequence is 13 residues long. The CDR3 DNA sequence: TGTGCCAGCAGACAGGGGGTTCGGGAGACCCAGTACTTC. Its translation is CASRQGVRETQYF.

CDR3 nucleotides: TGCGCCAGCAGCCCCTGGGACAGCAAGTCTGGGGCCAACGTCCTGACTTTC. It is translated as CASSPWDSKSGANVLTF. This sequence joins TRBV5-1 and TRBJ2-6, with 7 positions matching TRBD1. From germline, CDR1 is SGHRS and CDR2 YFSETQ. Unmatched junction bases numbered 8, after V lost 4 bases and J lost 1 base. The CDR3 covers 17 residues.

The chain carries TRBV30 and TRBJ2-6; D unresolved. The length of the CDR3 is 15 residues. The germline V and J ends were trimmed by 3 bases and 0 bases, with 9 bases remaining between them. Germline values: CDR1 GTSNPN, CDR2 SVGIG (reference sequence). The CDR3 DNA follows: TGTGCCTGGAGACCCCCCAGCTCTGGGGCCAACGTCCTGACTTTC. Its protein product is CAWRPPSSGANVLTF.

CDR3 DNA sequence: TGTGCCAGCAGCCTTAACGGGGAAATCACCGGGGAGCTGTTTTTT. Translation gives CASSLNGEITGELFF. The rearrangement joins TRBV7-3 to TRBJ2-2, with D possibly TRBD2 on 5 matching bases. Germline V gives CDR1 SGHTA, CDR2 FQGTGA. The CDR3 is made up of 15 amino acids. Trimming cost V 5 bases and J 4 bases, with 14 bases left between them.

The rearrangement joins TRBV6-1 to TRBJ1-5, with 7 bases fitting TRBD1. J was trimmed by 1 base and V by 9 bases; bases with no gene match: 9. Germline-derived CDR1 and CDR2 are MNHNS and SASEGT. The CDR3 covers 15 residues. CDR3 region: CASAPTTGSNQPQHF. CDR3 DNA sequence: TGTGCCAGTGCTCCTACGACAGGGAGCAATCAGCCCCAGCATTTT.

The chain employs TRBV19 and TRBJ1-1; D uncertain. Germline V gives CDR1 LNHDA, CDR2 SQIVND (reference sequence). The length of the CDR3 is 15 residues. The ends were cut back, 1 base at V and 0 bases at J, with 9 bases in the middle. The CDR3 DNA reads TGTGCCAGTAGTATAGGGCTCCGTTTGAACACTGAAGCTTTCTTT. Its translation is CASSIGLRLNTEAFF.

This chain joins TRBV2 and TRBJ1-2, with TRBD1 matching over 11 bases. The CDR3 covers 16 residues. Trimming took 3 bases from V and 4 from J; bases not matched to a gene: 7. The germline V gene encodes CDR1 SNHLY and CDR2 FYNNEI. CDR3 amino acids: CASSDGQGALPYGYTF. As DNA, the CDR3 is TGTGCCAGCAGTGATGGACAGGGGGCGCTTCCCTATGGCTACACCTTC.

The V gene is TRBV7-8, the J gene TRBJ1-1, with 8 bases lining up with TRBD1. Germline V gene sequence: CDR1 SGHVS, CDR2 FQNEAQ. CDR3 size: 15 residues. Trimming took 5 bases from V and 6 from J; bases not matched to a gene: 11. CDR3 region: CASSTRTGSRAEAFF. The CDR3 DNA is TGTGCCAGCAGCACCCGGACAGGGAGTAGGGCTGAAGCTTTCTTT.

The V gene is TRBV19, the J gene TRBJ2-5; TRBD2 agrees at 9 bases. Germline V gene sequence: CDR1 LNHDA, CDR2 SQIVND (reference sequence). J lost 5 bases, V lost 4 bases, and 11 bases had no gene match. The CDR3 is 16 amino acids. CDR3 loop: CASSTLLSGSKETQYF. The DNA of the CDR3 is TGTGCCAGTAGTACTCTCCTTAGCGGGAGTAAGGAGACCCAGTACTTC.

In nucleotides, the CDR3 is TGCGCCAGCAGCCAGGACAGTAGCAGCAATCAGCCCCAGCATTTT. Translation gives CASSQDSSSNQPQHF. The chain is built from TRBV4-3 and TRBJ1-5, with D perhaps matching TRBD1 (6 bases). CDR1 is LGHNA and CDR2 is YSLEER in the germline V gene. V shed 3 bases and J shed 1 base, with 10 bases lying between them. The CDR3 spans 15 residues.

The chain links TRBV4-3 to TRBJ2-3; TRBD1 agrees at 8 bases. Germline V CDR1 and CDR2: LGHNA, YSLEER. J was trimmed by 4 bases and V by 1 base; bases with no gene match: 4. CDR3 length: 15 residues. Here the CDR3 reads CASSQVRQGPDTQYF. The DNA of the CDR3 is TGCGCCAGCAGCCAAGTGCGACAGGGGCCAGATACGCAGTATTTT.

The chain is built from TRBV6-5 and TRBJ1-1; no definite D call. V lost 5 bases to trimming and J lost 4 bases, with 14 bases between them. CDR3 length: 14 residues. From germline, CDR1 is MNHEY and CDR2 SVGAGI. CDR3 residues: CASSRPGEGTEAFF. CDR3 DNA sequence: TGTGCCAGCAGTCGCCCCGGGGAGGGCACTGAAGCTTTCTTT.

The chain uses TRBV19 and TRBJ1-5; the D is unclear. Per germline, CDR1 LNHDA and CDR2 SQIVND (reference sequence). Trimming took off 3 bases at V and 0 bases at J, with 12 bases between the two ends. The CDR3 is 16 amino acids. CDR3 sequence: CASSMGRSFSNQPQHF. In nucleotides, the CDR3 is TGTGCCAGTAGTATGGGGAGGTCGTTTAGCAATCAGCCCCAGCATTTT.

The rearrangement uses TRBV5-5 and TRBJ2-6, with 7 bases identical to TRBD1. Germline V lookup: CDR1 SGHKS, CDR2 YYEKEE (reference sequence). The CDR3 spans 17 residues. V lost 7 bases to trimming and J lost 0 bases; unmatched junction nucleotides: 10. CDR3 sequence (DNA): TGTGCCAGCGATTTTCCGGGACAGCACTCTGGGGCCAACGTCCTGACTTTC. Translation gives CASDFPGQHSGANVLTF.

The chain couples TRBV27 to TRBJ2-3; 7 bases line up with TRBD2. Per germline, CDR1 MNHEY and CDR2 SMNVEV (reference sequence). V lost 6 bases to trimming and J lost 0 bases; unmatched junction nucleotides: 12. This CDR3 is 17 amino acids long. Here the CDR3 DNA reads TGTGCCAGCAGCCCGGGGGGTGGTCCATCTAGCACAGATACGCAGTATTTT. This encodes CASSPGGGPSSTDTQYF.